This TCR beta chain was found in a study of PD-L1 blockade in urothelial cancer. Some clones are missing from TCRdb's copy, which holds only in-frame ones; the method was immunoSEQ multiplex PCR. The top ten hold 16% of the sample, which has more than 45,000 clones, approximately 84% seen once. With V trimmed by 5 bases and J by 10 bases, 6 bases remained unmatched. Germline CDR1 reads GTSNPN; CDR2 reads SVGIG (reference sequence). The CDR3 extends over 13 amino acids. This clone came up a few times. The receptor was isolated from a man in his sixties with urothelial cancer. The V and J genes are TRBV30 and TRBJ2-1; 12 bases align to TRBD1. This sample comprised PBMCs, obtained around atezolizumab (anti-PD-L1) treatment. The CDR3: CAWGTGGLREQFF. In DNA, the CDR3 is TGTGCCTGGGGGACAGGGGGCTTGAGGGAGCAGTTCTTC.